These 9 T cell receptor beta chains share one sample of origin, sequenced in a study of T cells after yellow fever vaccination. TCRdb re-analysed the 5' RACE reads in MiXCR, keeping a single row per CDR3 protein. This table has around 300,000 distinct CDR3 sequences, roughly 3.9% appearing once. Source: PBMCs, taken 5 days after the yellow fever booster vaccination. The source is a man younger than 30 who received the YFV17D yellow fever vaccine.

This clonotype has a count of ten or more. The chain combines TRBV2 with TRBJ2-7; D unclear. V shed 4 bases and J shed 3 bases, with 7 bases lying between them. The CDR3 totals 12 residues. From germline, CDR1 is SNHLY and CDR2 FYNNEI. CDR3 DNA: TGTGCCAGCAGTGTCCGGAGCTACGAGCAGTACGTC. Translation gives CASSVRSYEQYV.

The chain links TRBV4-1 to TRBJ1-5; the D is unclear. In germline, CDR1 is MGHRA, CDR2 YSYEKL. The CDR3 totals 15 residues. The V and J ends lost 1 base and 3 bases respectively, with 10 bases between them. The CDR3 DNA sequence: TGCGCCAGCAGCCAAGTTCCTTTAGTCAATCAGCCCCAGCATTTT. Amino acid sequence: CASSQVPLVNQPQHF.

This clonotype was detected many times. This rearrangement joins TRBV10-3 to TRBJ2-5; 9 bases line up with TRBD2. The trim removed 8 bases at V and 5 bases at J, leaving 9 bases unmatched. The CDR3 consists of 14 residues. Germline V gene lookup returns CDR1 ENHRY and CDR2 SYGVKD. CDR3 DNA: TGTGCCATCCGAACGACTAGCGGAGGGGAGACCCAGTACTTC. Encoded protein: CAIRTTSGGETQYF.

This clonotype showed up just a few times. The chain links TRBV4-1 to TRBJ1-1; D remains ambiguous. CDR1 is MGHRA and CDR2 is YSYEKL in the germline V gene. The CDR3 extends over 13 amino acids. V was cut by 5 bases and J by 3 bases, with 10 bases left in between. As DNA, the CDR3 is TGCGCCAGCAGCTCCCCACAGTACACTGAAGCTTTCTTT. It codes for CASSSPQYTEAFF.

The chain joins TRBV6-5 to TRBJ2-7, with D tentatively TRBD2 (5 bases). This CDR3 spans 13 amino acids. Germline CDR1 reads MNHEY; CDR2 reads SVGAGI. The V end lost 6 bases, the J end lost 6 bases, and 15 bases lay between the germline ends. In DNA, the CDR3 is TGTGCCAGCAGAGAGGGAACTTTCGGCGAGCAGTACGTC. This codes for CASREGTFGEQYV.

V and J are TRBV20-1 and TRBJ2-3, with D maybe TRBD1 (5 bases). Germline loops: CDR1 DFQATT, CDR2 SNEGSKA (reference sequence). Trimming took off 0 bases at V and 2 bases at J, with 12 bases between the two ends. The CDR3 spans 15 residues. This CDR3 reads CSARDQQDYTDTQYF. The CDR3 coding sequence is TGCAGTGCTAGAGATCAACAGGATTACACAGATACGCAGTATTTT.

This clonotype was observed many times. The J gene is TRBJ2-5, the V gene TRBV4-3, with a weak D call TRBD2 (6 bases). Germline lookup yields CDR1 LGHNA and CDR2 YSLEER. CDR3 length equals 16 residues. Trimming stripped 1 base from V and 5 bases from J, with 17 bases between. The CDR3 nucleotides are TGCGCCAGCAGCCAAGCCTCGGAGGGGCATGGGGAGACCCAGTACTTC. This translates into CASSQASEGHGETQYF.

This clonotype was seen only a few times. This chain links TRBV18 with TRBJ1-1; maybe TRBD1 (6 bases). CDR1 and CDR2 (germline): KGHSH, LQKENI. CDR3 length: 14 residues. Trimming pared 5 bases from V and 2 bases from J, leaving 12 bases between. CDR3 loop: CASSAGGGNTEAFF. Here the CDR3 DNA reads TGTGCCAGCTCAGCCGGGGGCGGTAACACTGAAGCTTTCTTT.

This clonotype came up many times. V gene TRBV7-2 combines with J gene TRBJ1-5, with D maybe TRBD1 (5 bases). Per germline, CDR1 SGHTA and CDR2 FQGNSA. The V gene lost 5 bases and the J gene lost 2 bases, with 10 bases spanning the gap. CDR3 size: 14 residues. The CDR3 reads CASSLQGGNQPQHF. CDR3 sequence (DNA): TGTGCCAGCAGCCTGCAGGGAGGCAATCAGCCCCAGCATTTT.